The clone carrying this T cell receptor beta chain was observed a single time. Seattle cases were enrolled at active infection and followed longitudinally. This entry is derived from a study of blood T cell repertoires in COVID-19. Overall study context: The study drew acute and convalescent COVID-19 samples from the United States, Italy and Spain. Nucleic acid was either cDNA or gDNA, and it came from T cells, B-cell-depleted T cells, or PBMCs.

The CDR3 spans 16 residues. With 5 bases clipped from V and 3 bases from J, the junction kept 7 bases outside the gene matches. Germline CDR1 LGHDT, CDR2 YNNKEL (reference sequence). Per the original data handling: By means of reference gene primer amplification, nucleated cell counts were estimated. The repertoire was sequenced with immunoSEQ multiplex PCR; TCRdb's copy has only in-frame clones and lacks some. V and J calls and clone size are given by that table; D and trimming were obtained from the DNA. Among 150,000 to 200,000 clones listed, approximately 90% were seen once. The chain employs TRBV3-1 (or the pseudogene TRBV3-2) and TRBJ2-2, with TRBD2 matching 9 bases. The clonotype comes from a man between 18 and 35 years old with COVID-19, enrolled during active disease. The sample consisted of peripheral blood. The DNA of the CDR3 is TGTGCCAGCAGCTACTTCACTAGCGGGTACACCGGGGAGCTGTTTTTT. Protein sequence: CASSYFTSGYTGELFF.